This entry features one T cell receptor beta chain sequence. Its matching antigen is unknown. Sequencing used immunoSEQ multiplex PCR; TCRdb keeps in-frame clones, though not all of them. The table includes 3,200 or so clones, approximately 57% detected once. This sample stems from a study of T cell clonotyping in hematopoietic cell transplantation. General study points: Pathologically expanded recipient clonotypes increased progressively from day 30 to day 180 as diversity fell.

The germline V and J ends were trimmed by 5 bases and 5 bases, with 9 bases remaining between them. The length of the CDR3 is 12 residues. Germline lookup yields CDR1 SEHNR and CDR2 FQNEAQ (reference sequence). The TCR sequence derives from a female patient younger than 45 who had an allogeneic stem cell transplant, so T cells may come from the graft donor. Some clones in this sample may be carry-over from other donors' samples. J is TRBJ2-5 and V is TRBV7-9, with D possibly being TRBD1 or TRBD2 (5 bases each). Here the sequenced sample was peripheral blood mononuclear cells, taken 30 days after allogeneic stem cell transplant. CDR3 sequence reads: CASSPEGETQYF. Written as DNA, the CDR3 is TGTGCCAGCAGCCCTGAGGGGGAGACCCAGTACTTC.